This T cell receptor beta chain was obtained from a study of T cell responses to AZD1222 COVID-19 vaccine. Regarding this clone: Its antigen remains unidentified.

The study, taken as a whole, reports: Distributed over spike, vaccine-associated CD4 TCRs predominated at 160-218 and 743-854.

The CDR3 sequence is 14 residues long. Looked up from germline, CDR1 is MRHNA and CDR2 is SNTAGT. Trimming took off 0 bases at V and 5 bases at J, with 8 bases between the two ends. Method: immunoSEQ multiplex PCR; TCRdb's copy keeps in-frame clones and lacks some. This table has 95,000 to 120,000 clones, about nine tenths appearing once. This receptor was obtained from an adult who received the AZD1222 COVID-19 vaccine. The V call is TRBV6-4, the J call TRBJ2-1, with a weak D call TRBD2 (5 bases). The sample in question was peripheral blood, obtained 28 days after the second AZD1222 dose. The CDR3 coding sequence is TGTGCCAGCAGTGACTCAGCGGCCAACAATGAGCAGTTCTTC. Its protein is CASSDSAANNEQFF.